The clone carrying this T cell receptor (beta chain) was seen a handful of times. The germline gives CDR1 SNHLY, CDR2 FYNNEI. V shed 7 bases and J 9 bases; nucleotides not matched to a gene: 11. CDR3 length: 14 residues. This sample is part of a study of blood T cell repertoires in COVID-19. Authors' data handling: Estimation of nucleated cell counts was performed using reference gene primer amplification. Profiled with immunoSEQ multiplex PCR; TCRdb holds only in-frame clones, not every one. The DNA gave D and trimming, while V, J and clone size come from that table. Among fewer than 85,000 clones listed, over 60% were seen once.

The J gene is TRBJ2-1, the V gene TRBV2; the match to TRBD2 covers 8 bases. The clonotype comes from a man in his 70s with COVID-19, enrolled during active disease. Sequenced material: peripheral blood. This CDR3 is CASTLSGRFVEQFF. CDR3 DNA sequence: TGTGCCAGCACCTTGAGCGGGAGATTCGTTGAGCAGTTCTTC.